The entry below gives a single T cell receptor beta chain sequence along with its context. Its antigen remains unknown. Only in-frame clones appear in the TCRdb table, and some are missing; sequencing was by immunoSEQ multiplex PCR. The repertoire consists of about 690,000 clones, with about nine tenths occurring once and the leading ten covering 34%. This sample was included in a study of shared clonotypes between healthy human individuals. As for the study in general: Donors, aged 18 to 49, were a couple of women and three men.

CD45RO+ cells joined CCR7-negative CD45RA+ TemRA cells to form CD8 memory. Unmatched junction bases numbered 2, after V lost 10 bases and J lost 10 bases. Germline CDR1 SEHNR, CDR2 FQNEAQ (reference sequence). CDR3 length equals 12 residues. Study findings and constraints: An expected dependence of interdonor clonotype sharing on sequencing depth was noted. In general, naive subsets displayed greater estimated richness than memory subsets did.

The chain couples TRBV7-9 to TRBJ2-1; 15 bases match TRBD2. The sample comprised memory CD8+ T cells from PBMCs. Subset defined: CD45RO+ cells pooled with CCR7-negative TemRA cells. The sequence derives from a man between 18 and 35 years old in good health. Some clones in this sample may be carry-over from other donors' samples. The CDR3 reads CATGTSGREQFF. The CDR3 region has the DNA TGTGCCACAGGGACTAGCGGGAGGGAGCAGTTCTTC.